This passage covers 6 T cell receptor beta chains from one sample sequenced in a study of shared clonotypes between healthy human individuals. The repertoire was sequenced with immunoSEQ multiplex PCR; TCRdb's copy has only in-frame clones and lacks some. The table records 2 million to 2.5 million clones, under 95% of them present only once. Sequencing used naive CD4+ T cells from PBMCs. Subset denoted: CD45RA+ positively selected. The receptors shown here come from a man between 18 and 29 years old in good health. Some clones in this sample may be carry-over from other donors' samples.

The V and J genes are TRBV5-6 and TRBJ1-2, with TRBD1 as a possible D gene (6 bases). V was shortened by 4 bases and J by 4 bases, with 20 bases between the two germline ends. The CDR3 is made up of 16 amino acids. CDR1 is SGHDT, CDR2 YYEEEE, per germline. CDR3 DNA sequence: TGTGCCAGCAGCCAAATCGGGACACAGAACGGCTATGGCTACACCTTC. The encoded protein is CASSQIGTQNGYGYTF.

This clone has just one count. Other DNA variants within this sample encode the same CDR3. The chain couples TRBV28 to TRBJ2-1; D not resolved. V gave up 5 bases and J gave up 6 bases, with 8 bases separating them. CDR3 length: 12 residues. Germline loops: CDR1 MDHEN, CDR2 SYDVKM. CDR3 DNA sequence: TGTGCCAGCAGTCCACGGCCCAATGAGCAGTTCTTC. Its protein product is CASSPRPNEQFF.

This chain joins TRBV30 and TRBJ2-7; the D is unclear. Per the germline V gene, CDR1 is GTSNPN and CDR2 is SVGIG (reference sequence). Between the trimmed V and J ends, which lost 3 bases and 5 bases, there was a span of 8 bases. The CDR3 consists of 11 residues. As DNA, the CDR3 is TGTGCCTGGAGCGCTTACAACGAGCAGTACTTC. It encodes CAWSAYNEQYF.

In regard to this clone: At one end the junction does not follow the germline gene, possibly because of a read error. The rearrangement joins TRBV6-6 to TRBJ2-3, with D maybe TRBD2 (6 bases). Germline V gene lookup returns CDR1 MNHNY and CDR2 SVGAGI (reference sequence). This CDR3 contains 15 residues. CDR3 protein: CAGSLAASITDTQYF. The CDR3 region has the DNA TGTGCCGGCAGTTTAGCGGCATCGATCACAGATACGCAGTATTTT.

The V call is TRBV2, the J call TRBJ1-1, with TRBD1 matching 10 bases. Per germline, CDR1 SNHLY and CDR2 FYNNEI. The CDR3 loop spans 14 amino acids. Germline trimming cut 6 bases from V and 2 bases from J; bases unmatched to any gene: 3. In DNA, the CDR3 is TGTGCCAGCAGGCGACAGGGGGCAAACACTGAAGCTTTCTTT. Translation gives CASRRQGANTEAFF.

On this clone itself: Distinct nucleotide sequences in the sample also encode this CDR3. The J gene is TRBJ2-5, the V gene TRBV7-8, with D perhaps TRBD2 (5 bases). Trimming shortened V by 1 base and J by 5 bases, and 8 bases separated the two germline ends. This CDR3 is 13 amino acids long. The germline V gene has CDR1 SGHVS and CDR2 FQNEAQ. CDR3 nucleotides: TGTGCCAGCAGCTTAGGTGGCGGGGAGACCCAGTACTTC. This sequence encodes CASSLGGGETQYF.